The 29 T cell receptor beta chains reported below all come from one sample, sequenced in a study of T cells in Graves' hyperthyroidism and ophthalmopathy. Regions amplified from RNA transcripts were the TCR beta CDR3 regions. HTBI primers drove first-round RT-PCR of the TCR CDR3. TCRdb ran MiXCR on the multiplex PCR reads and lists one entry per CDR3 protein. This sample has a few hundred thousand distinct CDR3 sequences, with around 16% found just once. The material sequenced was blood. Source of these receptors: a woman between 25 and 40 years old with Graves' hyperthyroidism.

This clonotype was seen more than once but under ten times. This chain uses TRBV12-3 or TRBV12-4 with TRBJ1-6, with 8 bases fitting TRBD1. The CDR3 sequence is 15 residues long. With 5 bases clipped from V and 8 bases from J, the junction kept 8 bases outside the gene matches. The CDR3 nucleotides are TGTGCCAGCAGTACCCGACAGGGGAGGGATTCACCCCTCCACTTT. This encodes CASSTRQGRDSPLHF.

This clonotype was counted between two and nine times. The chain uses TRBV5-4 and TRBJ2-2; possible D gene TRBD1, 6 bases. Looked up from germline, CDR1 is SGHNT and CDR2 is YYREEE (reference sequence). V lost 4 bases and J 1 base, leaving 20 bases between the germline ends. This CDR3 has 18 residues. CDR3 protein: CASSPLSPGTQNTGELFF. DNA of the CDR3: TGTGCCAGCAGCCCCCTAAGTCCGGGGACACAGAACACCGGGGAGCTGTTTTTT.

This clonotype was seen at least ten times. The rearrangement links TRBV7-2 to TRBJ2-5, with unresolved D. Germline lookup yields CDR1 SGHTA and CDR2 FQGNSA. The CDR3 consists of 13 residues. The V end was cut by 1 base, the J end by 5 bases, with 8 bases between. The CDR3 loop reads CASSLDLWETQYF. The CDR3 coding sequence is TGTGCCAGCAGCTTAGATCTCTGGGAGACCCAGTACTTC.

This clonotype was recorded at least ten times. J is TRBJ2-1 and V is TRBV30; D is uncertain. The V end lost 0 bases, the J end lost 9 bases, and 9 bases lay between the germline ends. The CDR3 contains 12 residues. In germline, CDR1 is GTSNPN, CDR2 SVGIG (reference sequence). Here the CDR3 DNA reads TGTGCCTGGAGTGTATCAGGAGTTGAGCAGTTCTTC. Protein: CAWSVSGVEQFF.

The chain recombines TRBV30 with TRBJ2-7, with D possibly matching TRBD1 (6 bases). The CDR3 runs 13 residues. The V gene lost 5 bases and the J gene lost 4 bases, with 15 bases spanning the gap. The germline V gene has CDR1 GTSNPN and CDR2 SVGIG (reference sequence). The CDR3, as DNA: TGTGCCTGGTCACGGGACACCGGTTACGAGCAGTACTTC. Its translation: CAWSRDTGYEQYF.

This clonotype was recorded at least ten times. The chain is built from TRBV20-1 and TRBJ1-2; possible D gene TRBD1, 6 bases. This CDR3 region has 15 residues. V was trimmed by 5 bases and J by 5 bases, leaving 21 bases between them. The germline CDR1 and CDR2 sequences are DFQATT and SNEGSKA (reference sequence). CDR3 in amino acids: CSAPLDSLGDYGYTF. The CDR3 DNA sequence: TGCAGTGCTCCATTGGACAGCCTGGGGGATTATGGCTACACCTTC.

This clonotype appeared many times. This chain uses TRBV28 with TRBJ1-1; tentative D call: TRBD1 (6 bases). The CDR3 is 18 amino acids. V was shortened by 2 bases and J by 6 bases, with 25 bases between the two germline ends. Germline V gene data show CDR1 as MDHEN and CDR2 as SYDVKM. CDR3 sequence: CASSLTRAKTGGFSEAFF. The CDR3 bases are TGTGCCAGCAGTTTAACTCGGGCGAAGACAGGAGGTTTTTCTGAAGCTTTCTTT. Variable domain in full (rest from reference TRBV28 and TRBJ1-1): DVKVTQSSRYLVKRTGEKVFLECVQDMDHENMFWYRQDPGLGLRLIYFSYDVKMKEKGDIPEGYSVSREKKERFSLILESASTNQTSMYLCASSLTRAKTGGFSEAFFGQGTRLTVV.

The gene calls are TRBV6-2 or TRBV6-3 and TRBJ2-7, with 7 bases aligning to TRBD2. Trimming removed 6 bases from V and 1 base from J; junction bases left unmatched: 12. From germline, CDR1 is MNHEY and CDR2 SVGEGT. This CDR3 comprises 16 residues. CDR3 bases: TGTGCCAGCAGACTAGCGACCACCCCGGGTTCCTACGAGCAGTACTTC. Its translation: CASRLATTPGSYEQYF.

V gene TRBV18 combines with J gene TRBJ1-1; 7 positions match TRBD1. The ends lost 3 bases at V and 4 bases at J; junction bases unmatched: 8. Germline CDR1 KGHSH, CDR2 LQKENI. The CDR3 runs to 15 residues. Written as DNA, the CDR3 is TGTGCCAGCTCACCTCCAGGGGGTGCAGGCACTGAAGCTTTCTTT. Protein product: CASSPPGGAGTEAFF.

The chain joins TRBV5-5 to TRBJ1-1; D is perhaps TRBD1 (5 bases). The CDR3 has 15 residues. The V end was cut by 3 bases, the J end by 10 bases, with 22 bases between. Germline values: CDR1 SGHKS, CDR2 YYEKEE (reference sequence). The CDR3 coding sequence is TGTGCCAGCAGCTCCAGGGCAGGATATACACTGAGAGCTTTCTTT. Protein product: CASSSRAGYTLRAFF.

This clonotype was counted only a few times. The CDR3 region has the DNA TGCAGCGGATATGGGGGACAGGCTGACGGGGAGCTGTTTTTT. It codes for CSGYGGQADGELFF. V and J are TRBV29-1 and TRBJ2-2; 8 bases map to TRBD1. The ends lost 7 bases at V and 7 bases at J; junction bases unmatched: 11. The CDR3 extends over 14 amino acids. The germline CDR1 and CDR2 sequences are SQVTM and ANQGSEA.

This clonotype was seen more than once but under ten times. This sequence joins TRBV6-2 or TRBV6-3 and TRBJ2-1; 12 bases fit TRBD2. The CDR3 consists of 19 residues. V lost 6 bases to trimming and J lost 1 base; unmatched junction nucleotides: 13. Germline-derived CDR1 and CDR2 are MNHEY and SVGEGT. CDR3 bases: TGTGCCAGCAGCAGGGCCCTAGCGGGAGGGCTCAGGTCCTACAATGAGCAGTTCTTC. Protein product: CASSRALAGGLRSYNEQFF.

Notes on this clonotype: This may come from a read error, since a much larger clone is one base off. V and J are TRBV6-2 or TRBV6-3 and TRBJ2-5, with D possibly matching TRBD1 (5 bases). CDR1 is MNHEY, CDR2 SVGEGT, per germline. This CDR3 comprises 14 residues. In nucleotides, the CDR3 is TGTGCCAGCAATTACTCCACAGGCCAAGAGACCCAGTACTTC. It yields the protein CASNYSTGQETQYF.

In this sample, this clonotype turned up many times. As DNA, the CDR3 is TGTGCCAGCAGCTTAGACCCCACAGATACGCAGTATTTT. This sequence encodes CASSLDPTDTQYF. The rearrangement uses TRBV5-8 and TRBJ2-3; D unclear. The CDR3 contains 13 residues. Trimming left V 2 bases short and J 2 bases short, with 6 bases between. CDR1 SGHTS and CDR2 YDEGEE come from the germline V gene.

This clonotype was detected ten times or more. The chain uses TRBV6-1 and TRBJ1-2; 10 bases are a match to TRBD1. The CDR3 is 14 residues long. V lost 6 bases and J lost 4; bases outside the gene matches: 5. Per germline, CDR1 MNHNS and CDR2 SASEGT. CDR3 sequence reads: CASSRRQGAYGYTF. As DNA, the CDR3 is TGTGCCAGCAGCCGCCGACAGGGGGCCTATGGCTACACCTTC.

This clonotype was recorded at least ten times. The chain has TRBV6-1 and TRBJ2-7; TRBD2 is a possible D gene (6 bases). The CDR3 loop spans 15 amino acids. Trimming took 6 bases from V and 9 from J, leaving 24 bases between them. Germline V gene sequence: CDR1 MNHNS, CDR2 SASEGT. The CDR3 DNA sequence: TGTGCCAGCAGCATTACCGGGGGAGGCTTAAAAGGGCAGTACTTC. Encoded protein: CASSITGGGLKGQYF.

This clonotype appeared many times. CDR3 nucleotide sequence: TGTGCCAGCAGTCCCGGGACTAATTTCGATGAGCAGTTCTTC. Amino acid sequence: CASSPGTNFDEQFF. The chain links TRBV28 to TRBJ2-1; 7 bases line up with TRBD2. V lost 5 bases, J lost 8 bases, and 9 bases stayed unmatched. This CDR3 region has 14 residues. Germline CDR1 is MDHEN and CDR2 is SYDVKM.

V gene TRBV18 combines with J gene TRBJ2-7; D is unresolved. The germline V gene encodes CDR1 KGHSH and CDR2 LQKENI. The CDR3 is made up of 16 amino acids. V lost 3 bases and J 4 bases, leaving 19 bases between the germline ends. As DNA, the CDR3 is TGTGCCAGCTCACCGGCGGACGGCCCTCTGGGGTACGAGCAGTACTTC. It translates to CASSPADGPLGYEQYF.

The chain carries TRBV15 and TRBJ2-1, with 11 nucleotides matching TRBD2. There are 17 residues in the CDR3. V trimming: 3 bases; J trimming: 0 bases; junction bases outside the gene matches: 4. Germline CDR1 and CDR2: LNHNV and YYDKDF (reference sequence). CDR3 bases: TGTGCCACCAGCAGTTTAGCGGGAGGGAGCTCCTACAATGAGCAGTTCTTC. Translated, it gives CATSSLAGGSSYNEQFF.

Many counts were recorded for this clonotype. V gene TRBV29-1 combines with J gene TRBJ2-3; D is uncertain. The germline V gene encodes CDR1 SQVTM and CDR2 ANQGSEA. This CDR3 has 13 amino acids. V lost 6 bases, J lost 5 bases, and 15 bases lay in between. The CDR3 spells CSVQTRFGDTQYF. CDR3 DNA: TGCAGCGTACAGACCCGTTTTGGAGATACGCAGTATTTT.

The J gene is TRBJ2-2, the V gene TRBV19, with 7 bases aligning to TRBD2. V lost 7 bases, J lost 0 bases, and 5 bases stayed unmatched. Per the germline V gene, CDR1 is LNHDA and CDR2 is SQIVND (reference sequence). The CDR3 is 15 residues long. CDR3 amino acids: CASIPSGANTGELFF. As DNA, the CDR3 is TGTGCCAGTATCCCGAGCGGGGCGAACACCGGGGAGCTGTTTTTT.

This clonotype was found many times. The rearrangement joins TRBV6-6 to TRBJ2-1; 7 positions agree with TRBD2. Germline V gene lookup returns CDR1 MNHNY and CDR2 SVGAGI (reference sequence). V lost 0 bases to trimming and J lost 0 bases; unmatched junction nucleotides: 2. The CDR3 has 16 amino acids. The CDR3 sequence is CASSYSGGFSYNEQFF. The CDR3 DNA follows: TGTGCCAGCAGTTACTCGGGGGGGTTCTCCTACAATGAGCAGTTCTTC.

This clonotype came up a few times. The chain joins TRBV30 to TRBJ2-7; 13 nucleotides line up with TRBD2. Germline V gene sequence: CDR1 GTSNPN, CDR2 SVGIG (reference sequence). The CDR3 runs to 15 residues. V lost 2 bases, J lost 7 bases, and 8 bases stayed unmatched. The chain's CDR3 is CAWSKTSGRPGEQYF. CDR3 bases: TGTGCCTGGAGTAAGACTAGCGGGAGGCCCGGGGAGCAGTACTTC.

This clonotype was counted a few times. V and J are TRBV24-1 and TRBJ1-4; D gene unclear. The germline CDR1 and CDR2 sequences are KGHDR and SFDVKD. V was trimmed by 2 bases and J by 8 bases, leaving 17 bases between them. The CDR3 has 16 amino acids. CDR3 protein: CATSDSGITGGEKLFF. The CDR3 region has the DNA TGTGCCACCAGTGATTCGGGAATTACCGGCGGAGAAAAACTGTTTTTT.

This clonotype was observed many times. The chain carries TRBV20-1 and TRBJ2-2; 15 positions agree with TRBD2. This CDR3 contains 16 residues. Trimming removed 4 bases from V and 5 bases from J; junction bases left unmatched: 5. Looked up from germline, CDR1 is DFQATT and CDR2 is SNEGSKA (reference sequence). In DNA, the CDR3 is TGCAGTGCTACGGGACTAGCGGGGGGAGGGACCGGGGAGCTGTTTTTT. Translated, it gives CSATGLAGGGTGELFF.

The rearrangement joins TRBV2 to TRBJ2-3; the match to TRBD2 covers 15 bases. Germline V gene lookup returns CDR1 SNHLY and CDR2 FYNNEI. The V segment lost 11 bases and the J segment 1 base; nucleotides outside the gene matches: 10. The CDR3 has 17 residues. As DNA, the CDR3 is TGTGCCGGCCTCGGGACTAGCGGGAGGCTCGGCACAGATACGCAGTATTTT. Residues: CAGLGTSGRLGTDTQYF. Full variable domain (missing parts from reference TRBV2 and TRBJ2-3): EPEVTQTPSHQVTQMGQEVILRCVPISNHLYFYWYRQILGQKVEFLVSFYNNEISEKSEIFDDQFSVERPDGSNFTLKIRSTKLEDSAMYFCAGLGTSGRLGTDTQYFGPGTRLTVL.

The V call is TRBV18, the J call TRBJ1-3, with no clear D. This CDR3 spans 15 amino acids. The V end lost 3 bases, the J end lost 3 bases, and 12 bases lay between the germline ends. Germline loops: CDR1 KGHSH, CDR2 LQKENI. The CDR3 bases are TGTGCCAGCTCACCGGCGAAAGAGATTGGAAACACCATATATTTT. Amino acids: CASSPAKEIGNTIYF.

There are a few counts of this clonotype. This chain links TRBV6-1 with TRBJ1-2; D ambiguous. The V end lost 2 bases, the J end lost 6 bases, and 4 bases lay between the germline ends. The germline V gene has CDR1 MNHNS and CDR2 SASEGT. The CDR3 consists of 11 residues. For the CDR3, the DNA is TGTGCCAGCAGTGAAATGAATGGCTACACCTTC. It codes for CASSEMNGYTF.

There are a few counts of this clonotype. The chain uses TRBV27 and TRBJ2-5; D call uncertain. Germline assignment: CDR1 MNHEY and CDR2 SMNVEV (reference sequence). Trimming removed 2 bases at V and 4 bases at J, with 8 bases between. This CDR3 is 13 amino acids long. CDR3 protein: CASSLGPRETQYF. The DNA of the CDR3 is TGTGCCAGCAGTTTAGGGCCCCGAGAGACCCAGTACTTC.